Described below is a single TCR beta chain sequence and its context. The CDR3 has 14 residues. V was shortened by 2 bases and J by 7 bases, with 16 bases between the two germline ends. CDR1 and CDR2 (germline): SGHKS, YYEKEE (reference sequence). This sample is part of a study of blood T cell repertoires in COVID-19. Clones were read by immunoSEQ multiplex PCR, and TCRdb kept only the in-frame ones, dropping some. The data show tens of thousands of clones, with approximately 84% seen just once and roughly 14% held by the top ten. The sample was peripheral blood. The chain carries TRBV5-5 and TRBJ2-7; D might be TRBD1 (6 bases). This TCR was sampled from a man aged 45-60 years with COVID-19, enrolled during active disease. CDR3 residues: CASSFDLGAREQYF. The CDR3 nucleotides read TGTGCCAGCAGCTTTGATCTGGGGGCGCGAGAGCAGTACTTC.